Below are 31 T cell receptor beta chains sequenced from a single sample in a study of cytomegalovirus exposure and HLA in healthy donors. Use of 60 Vbeta and 13 Jbeta primers characterized the PCR. Sequenced by immunoSEQ multiplex PCR; TCRdb stores in-frame clones only, minus some. The sample has approximately 150,000 clones, nearly 70% seen once. Material for sequencing was PBMCs. The receptors here all came from a man between 25 and 39 years old in good health and CMV-seropositive.

The CDR3 reads CASSSDPVGTNTGELFF. CDR3 nucleotides: TGCGCCAGCAGCTCAGATCCCGTGGGCACGAACACCGGGGAGCTGTTTTTT. The chain recombines TRBV5-1 with TRBJ2-2; the D is unclear. The germline V gene encodes CDR1 SGHRS and CDR2 YFSETQ. V dropped 3 bases and J dropped 0 bases, with 15 bases sitting between them. The CDR3 is 17 residues long.

This rearrangement joins TRBV18 to TRBJ2-2; TRBD1 matches at 10 bases. V lost 6 bases, J lost 12 bases, and 10 bases stayed unmatched. The CDR3 totals 14 residues. Germline V gene sequence: CDR1 KGHSH, CDR2 LQKENI. CDR3 sequence reads: CASSPGTGVAQLFF. In DNA form, the CDR3 reads TGTGCCAGCTCCCCCGGGACAGGGGTCGCTCAGCTGTTTTTT. Combining the CDR3 with reference TRBV18 and TRBJ2-2 gives the whole variable domain NAGVMQNPRHLVRRRGQEARLRCSPMKGHSHVYWYRQLPEEGLKFMVYLQKENIIDESGMPKERFSAEFPKEGPSILRIQQVVRGDSAAYFCASSPGTGVAQLFFGEGSRLTVL.

The rearrangement joins TRBV12-5 to TRBJ2-7; TRBD1 matches at 7 bases. There are 11 residues in the CDR3. Trimming cost V 10 bases and J 7 bases; bases outside gene matches: 7. Germline CDR1 reads LGHNT; CDR2 reads FRNRAP. The CDR3 is CATKGGSEQYF. The DNA of the CDR3 is TGTGCTACAAAAGGGGGCTCTGAGCAGTACTTC.

This clone has more than one count but fewer than ten. The chain's CDR3 is CASSWGAGGSNTGELFF. The CDR3 bases are TGCGCCAGCAGCTGGGGAGCGGGAGGGTCGAACACCGGGGAGCTGTTTTTT. The chain recombines TRBV5-1 with TRBJ2-2, with 10 nucleotides matching TRBD2. Per the germline V gene, CDR1 is SGHRS and CDR2 is YFSETQ. The J segment lost 0 bases and the V segment lost 3 bases, leaving 5 bases of the junction unmatched. The CDR3 runs to 17 residues.

On this clone: The germline gene is not matched at one end of the junction; a read error may be the cause. The chain joins TRBV7-9 to TRBJ2-1, with TRBD2 matching over 12 bases. Per the germline V gene, CDR1 is SEHNR and CDR2 is FQNEAQ (reference sequence). The length of the CDR3 is 17 residues. CDR3 sequence reads: CVSSSTSGSPSYNEQFF. The CDR3 DNA reads TGTGTCAGCAGCTCGACTAGCGGGAGCCCCTCCTACAATGAGCAGTTCTTC. Looking up the rest from reference TRBV7-9 and TRBJ2-1 gives the full variable domain: DTGVSQNPRHKITKRGQNVTFRCDPISEHNRLYWYRQTLGQGPEFLTYFQNEAQLEKSRLLSDRFSAERPKGSFSTLEIQRTEQGDSAMYLCVSSSTSGSPSYNEQFFGPGTRLTVL.

The rearrangement links TRBV7-9 to TRBJ2-3; 10 bases agree with TRBD1. Germline-derived CDR1 and CDR2 are SEHNR and FQNEAQ (reference sequence). The V segment lost 5 bases and the J segment 2 bases; nucleotides outside the gene matches: 13. The CDR3 covers 18 residues. The CDR3 protein is CASSARVGTGDVTDTQYF. CDR3 sequence (DNA): TGTGCCAGCAGCGCGCGCGTTGGGACAGGGGATGTCACAGATACGCAGTATTTT.

The chain couples TRBV6-1 to TRBJ2-7; TRBD2 might be the D (6 bases). V was cut by 4 bases and J by 0 bases, with 13 bases left in between. Germline CDR1 reads MNHNS; CDR2 reads SASEGT. The CDR3 totals 15 residues. The CDR3: CASSGFPGSSYEQYF. The CDR3 nucleotides read TGTGCCAGCAGTGGTTTCCCCGGGAGCTCCTACGAGCAGTACTTC.

The chain has TRBV27 and TRBJ2-5; D unresolved. The CDR3 extends over 15 amino acids. The V end lost 10 bases, the J end lost 3 bases, and 21 bases lay between the germline ends. Germline-derived CDR1 and CDR2 are MNHEY and SMNVEV (reference sequence). This CDR3 reads CATSRDPGNEETQYF. The DNA for the CDR3 is TGTGCCACTTCAAGAGACCCAGGCAATGAAGAGACCCAGTACTTC.

This chain uses TRBV7-6 with TRBJ2-5; 7 nucleotides line up with TRBD2. Germline V gives CDR1 SGHVS, CDR2 FNYEAQ. With V trimmed by 4 bases and J by 2 bases, 4 bases remained unmatched. The CDR3 extends over 14 amino acids. CDR3 sequence (DNA): TGTGCCAGCAGCTCTAGCGGACCACAAGAGACCCAGTACTTC. Its translation: CASSSSGPQETQYF. Variable domain in full (rest from reference TRBV7-6 and TRBJ2-5): GAGVSQSPRYKVTKRGQDVALRCDPISGHVSLYWYRQALGQGPEFLTYFNYEAQQDKSGLPNDRFSAERPEGSISTLTIQRTEQRDSAMYRCASSSSGPQETQYFGPGTRLLVL.

This clone was recorded a few times. The J gene is TRBJ2-2, the V gene TRBV19, with D possibly being TRBD2 (5 bases). Germline CDR1 is LNHDA and CDR2 is SQIVND (reference sequence). CDR3 length equals 16 residues. Trimming shortened V by 6 bases and J by 6 bases, and 20 bases separated the two germline ends. The CDR3 nucleotides are TGTGCCAGTAGCGCTGGGAGATCACCCGTCCCCGGGGAGCTGTTTTTT. Its protein is CASSAGRSPVPGELFF.

This rearrangement joins TRBV28 to TRBJ1-5; 10 bases are shared with TRBD1. Trimming removed 8 bases from V and 2 bases from J; junction bases left unmatched: 0. The CDR3 sequence is 13 residues long. Germline CDR1 and CDR2: MDHEN and SYDVKM. The CDR3 region is CASGTGGNQPQHF. CDR3 coding DNA: TGTGCCAGCGGGACAGGGGGCAATCAGCCCCAGCATTTT.

V and J are TRBV7-2 and TRBJ2-3; D uncertain. Trimming took off 5 bases at V and 0 bases at J, with 9 bases between the two ends. CDR1 and CDR2 from the germline V gene are SGHTA and FQGNSA. CDR3 length equals 14 residues. Written as DNA, the CDR3 is TGTGCCAGCAGCCCAACGACTAGCACAGATACGCAGTATTTT. Protein: CASSPTTSTDTQYF.

V and J are TRBV6-1 and TRBJ1-2, with D maybe TRBD1 (5 bases). The CDR3 contains 15 residues. Germline V gene lookup returns CDR1 MNHNS and CDR2 SASEGT. V lost 5 bases and J 5 bases, leaving 18 bases between the germline ends. CDR3 nucleotides: TGTGCCAGCAGTAACGAACAGGTCTCGGGTTATGGCTACACCTTC. The encoded protein is CASSNEQVSGYGYTF.

J is TRBJ2-1 and V is TRBV11-2; D is ambiguous. CDR1 and CDR2 (germline): SGHAT, FQNNGV. V lost 3 bases and J 6 bases, leaving 12 bases between the germline ends. This CDR3 is 14 amino acids long. The DNA of the CDR3 is TGTGCCAGCAGCTTTAGGCAGGTCCGCAATGAGCAGTTCTTC. Translating it yields CASSFRQVRNEQFF.

The V gene is TRBV28, the J gene TRBJ1-3, with D possibly TRBD1 on 5 matching bases. There are 15 residues in the CDR3. With 9 bases removed from V and 4 bases from J, the gap between germline ends came to 19 bases. In germline, CDR1 is MDHEN, CDR2 SYDVKM. This chain's CDR3 is CASGRGSDLGNTIYF. CDR3 bases: TGTGCCAGTGGAAGGGGCAGCGATCTCGGAAACACCATATATTTT.

The chain links TRBV28 to TRBJ2-6, with TRBD1 matching over 8 bases. Germline CDR1 MDHEN, CDR2 SYDVKM. This CDR3 has 19 residues. V lost 7 bases to trimming and J lost 3 bases; unmatched junction nucleotides: 17. The CDR3 DNA reads as TGTGCCAGCAACCCTCGGCGGGCAGGGGGGACAGGTGGGGCCAACGTCCTGACTTTC. Protein product: CASNPRRAGGTGGANVLTF. The variable domain in full, with the rest retrieved from reference TRBV28 and TRBJ2-6, is DVKVTQSSRYLVKRTGEKVFLECVQDMDHENMFWYRQDPGLGLRLIYFSYDVKMKEKGDIPEGYSVSREKKERFSLILESASTNQTSMYLCASNPRRAGGTGGANVLTFGAGSRLTVL.

The V gene is TRBV4-1, the J gene TRBJ1-5, with 9 bases identical to TRBD1. V lost 0 bases, J lost 0 bases, and 6 bases stayed unmatched. Germline lookup yields CDR1 MGHRA and CDR2 YSYEKL. The CDR3 totals 18 residues. The CDR3 nucleotides are TGCGCCAGCAGCCAAGATGGTGGACAGGGGATTAGCAATCAGCCCCAGCATTTT. It encodes CASSQDGGQGISNQPQHF.

The chain carries TRBV11-3 and TRBJ2-7; D perhaps matches TRBD2 (6 bases). Germline CDR1 SGHNT, CDR2 YENEEA. V was cut by 6 bases and J by 4 bases, with 16 bases left in between. CDR3 length: 14 residues. The CDR3 loop reads CASSSFPGAYEQYF. CDR3 nucleotides: TGTGCCAGCAGTTCCTTTCCGGGAGCTTACGAGCAGTACTTC.

A note on this clone: One end of the junction varies from germline; a read error may be responsible. The genes are TRBV7-8 and TRBJ2-2; D possibly corresponds to TRBD2 (7 bases). CDR3 length equals 16 residues. Germline CDR1 is SGHVS and CDR2 is FQNEAQ. CDR3 loop: CASSYIGGANTEELFF. CDR3 DNA sequence: TGTGCCAGCAGCTATATTGGGGGGGCAAACACCGAGGAGCTGTTTTTT.

In its sample, this clone was seen once. The J gene is TRBJ2-3, the V gene TRBV21-1; whether TRBD1, the table's D call, matches the DNA was not checked. TRBV21-1 is a documented pseudogene. The CDR3 loop spans 22 amino acids. CDR3 coding DNA: TGTGCCAGCAGCAAAGTTTGGGGGCCGACAGGGGGAGCAGAAATTCGCACAGATACGCAGTATTTT. Encoded protein: CASSKVWGPTGGAEIRTDTQYF.

This clone was found a few times. The chain joins TRBV11-3 to TRBJ2-1, with a possible D match to TRBD1 (7 bases). The CDR3 totals 15 residues. V shed 5 bases and J shed 3 bases, with 14 bases lying between them. Germline V gene sequence: CDR1 SGHNT, CDR2 YENEEA. CDR3 sequence (DNA): TGTGCCAGCAGCCCGGGAGACAGGGACTACAATGAGCAGTTCTTC. Translation gives CASSPGDRDYNEQFF.

The J gene is TRBJ1-1, the V gene TRBV6-5; tentatively, D is TRBD1 (5 bases). The CDR3 extends over 14 amino acids. CDR1 MNHEY and CDR2 SVGAGI come from the germline V gene. V was pared by 9 bases and J by 5 bases, with 19 bases between. CDR3 loop: CASTLSRGGTEAFF. In DNA, the CDR3 is TGTGCCAGTACCTTAAGTAGGGGTGGGACTGAAGCTTTCTTT.

The chain links TRBV5-6 to TRBJ2-7; 10 nucleotides agree with TRBD2. The J segment lost 2 bases and the V segment lost 2 bases, leaving 4 bases of the junction unmatched. Germline V gives CDR1 SGHDT, CDR2 YYEEEE. This CDR3 spans 15 amino acids. CDR3 amino acids: CASSLGLAVTYEQYF. CDR3 DNA: TGTGCCAGCAGCTTAGGACTAGCGGTTACCTACGAGCAGTACTTC.

This CDR3 reads CASRPMDRGSYNEQFF. DNA of the CDR3: TGCGCCAGCAGACCAATGGACAGGGGCTCCTACAATGAGCAGTTCTTC. The V gene is TRBV5-1, the J gene TRBJ2-1, with TRBD1 identical over 9 bases. Germline-derived CDR1 and CDR2 are SGHRS and YFSETQ. This CDR3 spans 16 amino acids. Trimming cost V 5 bases and J 0 bases; bases outside gene matches: 6. Full variable domain (rest looked up from reference TRBV5-1 and TRBJ2-1): KAGVTQTPRYLIKTRGQQVTLSCSPISGHRSVSWYQQTPGQGLQFLFEYFSETQRNKGNFPGRFSGRQFSNSRSEMNVSTLELGDSALYLCASRPMDRGSYNEQFFGPGTRLTVL.

The chain is built from TRBV11-2 and TRBJ2-2; no reliable D call. Trimming left V 5 bases short and J 1 base short, with 5 bases between. The CDR3 spans 13 residues. Germline V gene sequence: CDR1 SGHAT, CDR2 FQNNGV. CDR3 sequence (DNA): TGTGCCAGCAGCCCACAGAACACCGGGGAGCTGTTTTTT. This codes for CASSPQNTGELFF.

J is TRBJ2-4 and V is TRBV6-5, with 9 bases identical to TRBD1. CDR3 length: 14 residues. The V and J ends lost 6 bases and 4 bases, in that order; junction bases with no gene match: 4. CDR1 MNHEY and CDR2 SVGAGI come from the germline V gene. In nucleotides, the CDR3 is TGTGCCAGCAGAAGCGGGACAGGGAAAAACATTCAGTACTTC. It codes for CASRSGTGKNIQYF.

This chain connects TRBV12-5 to TRBJ2-1; D remains unclear. CDR1 is LGHNT and CDR2 is FRNRAP in the germline V gene. V dropped 7 bases and J dropped 5 bases, with 6 bases sitting between them. The CDR3 covers 11 residues. The CDR3 reads CASVLNNEQFF. The CDR3 nucleotides read TGTGCTAGTGTTCTTAACAATGAGCAGTTCTTC.

The chain carries TRBV7-7 and TRBJ2-2; D perhaps matches TRBD1 (6 bases). The V and J ends lost 11 bases and 5 bases respectively, with 21 bases between them. The germline V gene has CDR1 SSHAT and CDR2 FNYEAQ (reference sequence). This CDR3 comprises 15 residues. The CDR3 region is CAWGQGWSRTGELFF. CDR3 in DNA: TGTGCCTGGGGGCAGGGATGGTCGAGGACCGGGGAGCTGTTTTTT.

The chain joins TRBV2 to TRBJ2-1; D might be TRBD2 (6 bases). V was shortened by 2 bases and J by 2 bases, with 19 bases between the two germline ends. Germline CDR1 is SNHLY and CDR2 is FYNNEI. This CDR3 comprises 18 residues. CDR3 protein: CASSERRAPRSPYNEQFF. In DNA form, the CDR3 reads TGTGCCAGCAGTGAAAGGAGGGCCCCAAGGTCGCCCTACAATGAGCAGTTCTTC.

CDR3 in amino acids: CASSDFPRDEQFF. The CDR3 region has the DNA TGTGCCAGCAGTGACTTTCCCCGGGATGAGCAGTTCTTC. V is TRBV6-4 and J is TRBJ2-1; no clear D gene. V was clipped by 1 base and J by 8 bases, with 9 bases between them. Germline V CDR1 and CDR2: MRHNA, SNTAGT. The CDR3 is made up of 13 amino acids.

The DNA for the CDR3 is TGTGCCAGCAGTGAACATACGAACACTGAAGCTTTCTTT. Protein sequence: CASSEHTNTEAFF. The chain recombines TRBV6-5 with TRBJ1-1; D unresolved. This CDR3 has 13 amino acids. V was shortened by 5 bases and J by 1 base, with 8 bases between the two germline ends. The germline gives CDR1 MNHEY, CDR2 SVGAGI.